This T cell receptor (beta chain) was retrieved from a study of tumor-infiltrating lymphocytes in oesophageal squamous cell carcinoma. The CDR3 contains 19 residues. Germline assignment: CDR1 SGHTA and CDR2 FQGTGA. TCRdb reprocessed the PCR reads with MiXCR, giving one entry per CDR3 protein. The table includes approximately 20,000 distinct CDR3 sequences, about two fifths detected once. The J gene is TRBJ1-1, the V gene TRBV7-3, with 11 positions matching TRBD2. The end of the DNA fits TRBJ2-5 better, so the J call may be wrong. This receptor was taken from a male donor with esophageal squamous cell carcinoma. Sequenced input: normal esophageal tissue next to the tumor. In DNA, the CDR3 is TGTGCCAGCAGCTTAAGGGGGCCTATAGCGGGGGGGTACTCTGAGACCCAGTACTTC. Translating gives CASSLRGPIAGGYSETQYF.